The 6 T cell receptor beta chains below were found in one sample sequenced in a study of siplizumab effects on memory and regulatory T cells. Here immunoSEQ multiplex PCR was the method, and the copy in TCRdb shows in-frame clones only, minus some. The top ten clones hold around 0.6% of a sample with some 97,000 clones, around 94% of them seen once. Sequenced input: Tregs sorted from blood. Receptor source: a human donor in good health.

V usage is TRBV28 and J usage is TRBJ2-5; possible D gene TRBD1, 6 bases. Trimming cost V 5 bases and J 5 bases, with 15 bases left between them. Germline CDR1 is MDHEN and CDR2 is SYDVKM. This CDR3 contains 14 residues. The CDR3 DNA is TGTGCCAGCAGTCTACAGGGTATTAGGGAGACCCAGTACTTC. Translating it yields CASSLQGIRETQYF. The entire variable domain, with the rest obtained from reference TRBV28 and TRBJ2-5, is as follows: DVKVTQSSRYLVKRTGEKVFLECVQDMDHENMFWYRQDPGLGLRLIYFSYDVKMKEKGDIPEGYSVSREKKERFSLILESASTNQTSMYLCASSLQGIRETQYFGPGTRLLVL.

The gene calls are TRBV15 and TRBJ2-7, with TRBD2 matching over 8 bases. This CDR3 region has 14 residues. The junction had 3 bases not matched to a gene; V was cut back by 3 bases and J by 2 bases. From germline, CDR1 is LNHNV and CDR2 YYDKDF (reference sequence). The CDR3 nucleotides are TGTGCCACCAGCAGCGTAGCGGGACCCTACGAGCAGTACTTC. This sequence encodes CATSSVAGPYEQYF.

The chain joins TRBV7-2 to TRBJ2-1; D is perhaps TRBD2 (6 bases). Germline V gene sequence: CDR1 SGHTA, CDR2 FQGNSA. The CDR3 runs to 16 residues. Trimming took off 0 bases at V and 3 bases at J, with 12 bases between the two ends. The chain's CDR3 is CASSLAGTSNYNEQFF. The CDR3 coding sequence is TGTGCCAGCAGCTTAGCAGGGACTTCGAACTACAATGAGCAGTTCTTC.

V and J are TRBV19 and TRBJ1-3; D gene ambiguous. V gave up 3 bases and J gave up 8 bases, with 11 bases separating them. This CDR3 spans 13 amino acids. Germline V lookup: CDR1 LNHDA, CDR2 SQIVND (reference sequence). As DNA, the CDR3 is TGTGCCAGTAGTATGAGACCGAAGGACACCATATATTTT. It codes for CASSMRPKDTIYF.

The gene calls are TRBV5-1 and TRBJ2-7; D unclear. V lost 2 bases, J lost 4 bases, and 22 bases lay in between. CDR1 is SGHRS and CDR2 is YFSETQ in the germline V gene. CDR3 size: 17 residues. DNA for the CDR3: TGCGCCAGCAGCTTCGTCCCCAGACTGGGTGGCGGATACGAGCAGTACTTC. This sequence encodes CASSFVPRLGGGYEQYF.

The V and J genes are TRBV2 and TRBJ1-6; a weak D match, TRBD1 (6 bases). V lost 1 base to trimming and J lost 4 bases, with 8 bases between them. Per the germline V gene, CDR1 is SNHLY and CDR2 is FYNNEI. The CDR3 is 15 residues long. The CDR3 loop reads CASSEDRAYNSPLHF. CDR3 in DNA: TGTGCCAGCAGTGAAGACAGGGCGTATAATTCACCCCTCCACTTT. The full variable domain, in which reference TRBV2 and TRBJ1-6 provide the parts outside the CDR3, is EPEVTQTPSHQVTQMGQEVILRCVPISNHLYFYWYRQILGQKVEFLVSFYNNEISEKSEIFDDQFSVERPDGSNFTLKIRSTKLEDSAMYFCASSEDRAYNSPLHFGNGTRLTVT.